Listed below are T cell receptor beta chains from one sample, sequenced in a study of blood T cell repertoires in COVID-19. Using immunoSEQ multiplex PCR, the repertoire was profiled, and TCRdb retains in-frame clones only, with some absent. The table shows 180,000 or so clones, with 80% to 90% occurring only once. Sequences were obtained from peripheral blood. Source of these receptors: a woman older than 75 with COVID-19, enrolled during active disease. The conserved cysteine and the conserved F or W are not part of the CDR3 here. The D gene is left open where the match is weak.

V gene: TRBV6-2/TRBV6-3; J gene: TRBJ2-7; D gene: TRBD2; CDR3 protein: ASSLYAGGGLHWQY
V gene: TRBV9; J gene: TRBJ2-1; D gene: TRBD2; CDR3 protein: ASSVDPSGGYNEQF
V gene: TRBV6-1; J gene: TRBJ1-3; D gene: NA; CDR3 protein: ASSEEIKRVTGNTIY
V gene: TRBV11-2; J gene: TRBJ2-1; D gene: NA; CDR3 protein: ASRPGLYNEQF
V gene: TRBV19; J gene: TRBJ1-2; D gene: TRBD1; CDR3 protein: ASSIGGQGPLTFNYGYT
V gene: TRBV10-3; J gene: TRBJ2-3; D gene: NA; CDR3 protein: ATADKTDTQY
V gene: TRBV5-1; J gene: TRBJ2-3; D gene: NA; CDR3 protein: ASRTTVPSTDTQY
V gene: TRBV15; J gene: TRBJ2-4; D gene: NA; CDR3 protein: ATSRVLGGVGAKNIQY
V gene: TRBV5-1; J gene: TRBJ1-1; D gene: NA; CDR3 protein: ASSFGEATEAF
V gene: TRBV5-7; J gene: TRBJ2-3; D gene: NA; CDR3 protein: ASSTRGTGCLADTQY
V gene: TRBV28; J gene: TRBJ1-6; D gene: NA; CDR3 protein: ASSAYGGADHNSPLH
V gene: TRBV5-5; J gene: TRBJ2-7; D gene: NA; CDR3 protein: ASSLARGSEQY
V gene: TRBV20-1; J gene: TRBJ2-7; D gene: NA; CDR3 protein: SASGLANEQY
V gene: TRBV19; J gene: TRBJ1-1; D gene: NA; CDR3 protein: ASGVNMNTEAF
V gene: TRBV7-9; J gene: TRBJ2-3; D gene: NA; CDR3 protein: ASSFPTGSTDTQY
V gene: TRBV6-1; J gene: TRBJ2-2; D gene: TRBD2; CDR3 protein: ASSEWKWSGRPDRELF
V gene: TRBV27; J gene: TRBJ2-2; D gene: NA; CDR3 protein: ASSYLMRTGELF
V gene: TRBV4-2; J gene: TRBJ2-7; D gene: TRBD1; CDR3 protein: ASSHDRGPYEQY
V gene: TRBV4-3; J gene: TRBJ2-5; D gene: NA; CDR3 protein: ASSQGGPSRTQY
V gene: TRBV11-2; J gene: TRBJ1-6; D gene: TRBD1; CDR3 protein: ASSSDRDRGHNSPLH
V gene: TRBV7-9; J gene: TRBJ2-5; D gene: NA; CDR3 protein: ASSYGIRQKAETQY
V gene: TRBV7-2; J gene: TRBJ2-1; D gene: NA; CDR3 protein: ASSYDSPYNEQF
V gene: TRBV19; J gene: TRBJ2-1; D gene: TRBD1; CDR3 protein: ASSWTGGSTEQF
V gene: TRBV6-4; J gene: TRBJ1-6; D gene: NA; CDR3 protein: ASIRGNGFLPLH
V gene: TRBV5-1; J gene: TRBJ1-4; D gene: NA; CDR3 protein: ASSLSGFPTNEKLF
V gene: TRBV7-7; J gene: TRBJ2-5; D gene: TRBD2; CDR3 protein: ASSQGLGQETQY
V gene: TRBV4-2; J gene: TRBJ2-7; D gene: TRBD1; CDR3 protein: ASSQDGRGLGEQY
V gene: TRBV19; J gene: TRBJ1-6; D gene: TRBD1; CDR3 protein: ASKGIFNRGTALH
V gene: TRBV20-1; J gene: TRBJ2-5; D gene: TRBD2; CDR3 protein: SASAGGETQY
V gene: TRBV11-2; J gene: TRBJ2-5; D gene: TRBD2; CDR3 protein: ASSLGSGGAWETQY
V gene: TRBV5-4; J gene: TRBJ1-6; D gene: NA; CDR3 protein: ATGQGRSYNSPLH
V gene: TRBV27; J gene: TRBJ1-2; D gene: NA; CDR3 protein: ASSFALNYGYT
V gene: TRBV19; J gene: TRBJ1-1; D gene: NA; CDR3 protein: ATIKERVSGVGEAF
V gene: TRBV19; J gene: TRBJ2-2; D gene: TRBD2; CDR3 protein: ASRLAPNTGELF
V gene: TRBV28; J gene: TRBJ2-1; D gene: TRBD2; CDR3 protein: ASSLSRERHNEQF
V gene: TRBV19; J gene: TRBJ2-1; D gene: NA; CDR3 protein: ASSIQFSSYNEQF
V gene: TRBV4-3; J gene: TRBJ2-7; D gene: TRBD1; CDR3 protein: ASSQGQGDPLEQY
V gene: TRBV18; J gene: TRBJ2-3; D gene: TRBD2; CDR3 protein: ASSLPPGLAGGKTDTQY
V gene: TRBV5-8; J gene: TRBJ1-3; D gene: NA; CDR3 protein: ASTAQGGSGNTIY